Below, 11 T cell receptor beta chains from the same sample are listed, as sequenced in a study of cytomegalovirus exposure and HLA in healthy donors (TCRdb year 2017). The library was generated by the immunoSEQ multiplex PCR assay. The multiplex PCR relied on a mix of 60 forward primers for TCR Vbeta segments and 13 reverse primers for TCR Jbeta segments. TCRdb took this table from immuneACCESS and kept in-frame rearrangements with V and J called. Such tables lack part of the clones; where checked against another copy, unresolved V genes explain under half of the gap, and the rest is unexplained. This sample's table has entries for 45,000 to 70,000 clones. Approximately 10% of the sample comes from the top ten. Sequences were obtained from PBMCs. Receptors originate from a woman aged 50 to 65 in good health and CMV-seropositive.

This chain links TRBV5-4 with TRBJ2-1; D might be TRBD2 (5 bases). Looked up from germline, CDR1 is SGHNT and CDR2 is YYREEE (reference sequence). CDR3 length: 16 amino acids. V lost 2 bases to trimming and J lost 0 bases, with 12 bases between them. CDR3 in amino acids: CASSLRTGSSYNEQFF. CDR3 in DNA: TGTGCCAGCAGCTTAAGAACGGGAAGCTCCTACAATGAGCAGTTCTTC.

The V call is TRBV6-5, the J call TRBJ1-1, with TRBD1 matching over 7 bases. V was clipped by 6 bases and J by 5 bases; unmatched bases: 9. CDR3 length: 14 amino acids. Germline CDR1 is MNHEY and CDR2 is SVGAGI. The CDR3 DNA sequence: TGTGCCAGCAGCCGAAACAGGGGAGGTACTGAAGCTTTCTTT. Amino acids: CASSRNRGGTEAFF.

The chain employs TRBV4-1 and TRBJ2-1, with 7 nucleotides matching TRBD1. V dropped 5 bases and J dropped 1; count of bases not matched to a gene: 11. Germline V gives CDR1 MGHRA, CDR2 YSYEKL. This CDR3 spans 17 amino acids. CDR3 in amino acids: CASSFRRQGLSYNEQFF. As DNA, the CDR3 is TGCGCCAGCAGCTTCCGTCGACAGGGCCTTTCCTACAATGAGCAGTTCTTC.

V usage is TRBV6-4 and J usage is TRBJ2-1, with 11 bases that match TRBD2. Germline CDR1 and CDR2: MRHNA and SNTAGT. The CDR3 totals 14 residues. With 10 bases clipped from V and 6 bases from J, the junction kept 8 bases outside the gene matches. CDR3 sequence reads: CATRASGRSNEQFF. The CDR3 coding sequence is TGTGCCACTAGGGCTAGCGGGAGGTCCAATGAGCAGTTCTTC.

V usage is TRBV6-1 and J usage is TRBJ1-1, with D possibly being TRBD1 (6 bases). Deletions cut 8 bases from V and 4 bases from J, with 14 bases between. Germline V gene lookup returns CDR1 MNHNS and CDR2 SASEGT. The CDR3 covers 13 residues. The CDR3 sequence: CASPQGLGTEAFF. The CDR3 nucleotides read TGTGCCAGCCCACAGGGATTGGGCACTGAAGCTTTCTTT.

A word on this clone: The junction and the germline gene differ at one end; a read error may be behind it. The DNA of the CDR3 is TGTGCCACAAGCAATAGGAGGGGGCAGGGTGGAGGCTACACCTTC. It is translated as CATSNRRGQGGGYTF. The rearrangement links TRBV15 to TRBJ1-2; 7 nucleotides agree with TRBD1. CDR3 length equals 15 residues. The germline CDR1 and CDR2 sequences are LNHNV and YYDKDF (reference sequence).

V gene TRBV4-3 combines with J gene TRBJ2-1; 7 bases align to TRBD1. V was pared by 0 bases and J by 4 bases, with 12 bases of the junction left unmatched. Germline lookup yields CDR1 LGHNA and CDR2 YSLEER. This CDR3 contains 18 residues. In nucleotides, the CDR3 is TGCGCCAGCAGCCAAGATCCCTATGCAGGGGGAAATTACAATGAGCAGTTCTTC. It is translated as CASSQDPYAGGNYNEQFF.

The CDR3 nucleotides are TGTGCCAGCAGCTTCGATAGCATCAACGAGCAGTACTTC. Protein: CASSFDSINEQYF. The V gene is TRBV5-4, the J gene TRBJ2-5; no clear D gene. The DNA matches TRBJ2-7 better at its end, which makes the J call doubtful. This CDR3 is 13 amino acids long. The germline gives CDR1 SGHNT, CDR2 YYREEE (reference sequence).

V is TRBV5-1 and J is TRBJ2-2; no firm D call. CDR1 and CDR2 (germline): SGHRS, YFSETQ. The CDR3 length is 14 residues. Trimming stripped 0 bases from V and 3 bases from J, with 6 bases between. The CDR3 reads CASSLEQYTGELFF. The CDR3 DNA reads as TGCGCCAGCAGCTTGGAACAGTACACCGGGGAGCTGTTTTTT.

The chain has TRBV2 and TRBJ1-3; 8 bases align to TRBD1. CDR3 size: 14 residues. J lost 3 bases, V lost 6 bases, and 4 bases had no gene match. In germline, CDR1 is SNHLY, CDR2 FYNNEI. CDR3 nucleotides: TGTGCCAGCAGAGCCGACAGGGGTGGAAACACCATATATTTT. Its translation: CASRADRGGNTIYF.

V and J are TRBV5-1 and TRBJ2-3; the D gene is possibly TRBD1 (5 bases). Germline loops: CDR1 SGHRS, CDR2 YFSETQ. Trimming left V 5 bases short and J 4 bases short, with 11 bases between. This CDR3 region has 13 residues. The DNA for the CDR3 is TGCGCCAGCAGTACGATGGGGCCAGATACGCAGTATTTT. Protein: CASSTMGPDTQYF.